This T cell receptor (beta chain) was recorded in a study of T cell responses to AZD1222 COVID-19 vaccine. Study findings and constraints: Clonal diversity was possibly underestimated, and white British individuals and females predominated among donors.

TCRdb keeps only in-frame clones here, not all; method: immunoSEQ multiplex PCR. The table records tens of thousands of clones, about 94% of them present only once. About this clone: What it binds is unknown.

Germline CDR1 KGHDR, CDR2 SFDVKD. This CDR3 is built from 17 residues. The junction had 9 bases not matched to a gene; V was cut back by 2 bases and J by 4 bases. The origin of this receptor is an adult who received the AZD1222 COVID-19 vaccine. The V and J genes are TRBV24-1 and TRBJ2-3; TRBD1 aligns across 9 bases. Here the sequenced sample was peripheral blood, taken 28 days after the second AZD1222 dose. Here the CDR3 reads CATSDSLGTGTADTQYF. CDR3 DNA sequence: TGTGCCACCAGTGATTCTCTCGGGACAGGGACCGCAGATACGCAGTATTTT.